This is a list of T cell receptor beta chains from one sample in a study of cytomegalovirus exposure and HLA in healthy donors. TCRdb's copy holds only in-frame clones and misses some; the assay was immunoSEQ multiplex PCR. The data show under 150,000 clones, 78% seen once. Sequencing was done on a sample of PBMCs. Receptor source: a man aged 40-49 years in good health and CMV-seropositive. Each CDR3 is given with its conserved first and last residue. Fields, in order: clone size, D gene, J gene, V gene, CDR3 DNA, CDR3 protein. The D gene is left open where the match is weak. Clone size is not always given. Where it is, it says once, few, many or a class for expanded clones.

>-|TRBD1|TRBJ2-5|TRBV27
TGTGCCAGCAGTTCCAGGGGGCGAGAGACCCAGTACTTC
CASSSRGRETQYF
>-|-|TRBJ1-5|TRBV6-6
TGTGCCAGTAGACCGGGAATCGCGGGGCCCCAGCATTTT
CASRPGIAGPQHF
>-|-|TRBJ1-1|TRBV5-5
TGTGCCAGCAGCCTACTCAACCCGAACACTGAAGCTTTCTTT
CASSLLNPNTEAFF
>-|-|TRBJ1-2|TRBV6-1
TGTGCCAGCAGTGAACTGCAGGCAGGGAATAATGGCTACACCTTC
CASSELQAGNNGYTF
>-|-|TRBJ2-2|TRBV5-6
TGTGCCAGCAGCCCCCCGACAGAGAAAAACACCGGGGAGCTGTTTTTT
CASSPPTEKNTGELFF
>-|-|TRBJ2-2|TRBV7-8
TGTGCCAGCAGCTTTAGTTCTGTAACGAACACCGGGGAGCTGTTTTTT
CASSFSSVTNTGELFF
>-|-|TRBJ2-1|TRBV7-9
TGTTCCAGCAGCAACAGGGAACTTCATCAGTTCTTC
CSSSNRELHQFF
>-|-|TRBJ2-1|TRBV28
TGTGCCAGCAGTTCCACGGGATGGGTCTACAATGAGCAGTTCTTC
CASSSTGWVYNEQFF
>few|-|TRBJ1-2|TRBV7-9
TGTGCCAGCAGCCCTTTTTGGACAGATGGGGGCTATGGCTACACCTTC
CASSPFWTDGGYGYTF
>-|TRBD1|TRBJ1-2|TRBV6-4
TGTGCCAGCAGCTCGACAGGGGAAGATGGCTACACCTTC
CASSSTGEDGYTF
>few|-|TRBJ1-1|TRBV29-1
TGCAGCGCCGCTCGGAGCAGCCTGAACACTGAAGCTTTCTTT
CSAARSSLNTEAFF
>-|TRBD2|TRBJ2-5|TRBV5-1
TGCGCCAGCAGCTTTAGCGGGACCCAAGAGACCCAGTACTTC
CASSFSGTQETQYF
>few|TRBD1|TRBJ2-2|TRBV2
TGTGCCAGCAGAAGACAGGGACAGAACACCGGGGAGCTGTTTTTT
CASRRQGQNTGELFF
>once|-|TRBJ1-5|TRBV28
TGTGCCAGCAGTCTTGGGCCCTCCCAGCCCCAGCATTTT
CASSLGPSQPQHF
>-|TRBD2|TRBJ2-2|TRBV28
TGTGCCAGCAGATTTAGCGGGAGGGTTTTCGGGGAGCTGTTTTTT
CASRFSGRVFGELFF
>-|-|TRBJ2-1|TRBV5-1
TGCGCCAGCAGCTTGCCGGACGGCGGGACTGCCAATGAGCAGTTCTTC
CASSLPDGGTANEQFF
>-|TRBD1|TRBJ1-1|TRBV11-1
TGTGCCAGCAGCCGAAAAGCCCGACAGGGAGGTGAAGCTTTCTTT
CASSRKARQGGEAFF
>-|TRBD2|TRBJ2-5|TRBV5-1
TGCGCCAGCAGCTTGGGACTAGCGGGAGTCTTGAGGCAAGAGACCCAGTACTTC
CASSLGLAGVLRQETQYF
>once|-|TRBJ2-1|TRBV27
TGTGCCAGCAGCCCTAGCCAACGTTGGAGCTCCTACAATGAGCAGTTCTTC
CASSPSQRWSSYNEQFF
>-|TRBD2|TRBJ2-2|TRBV2
TGTGCCAGCAGTCGCAATAGGACTAGCAGAAACACCGGGGAGCTGTTTTTT
CASSRNRTSRNTGELFF
>-|-|TRBJ1-2|TRBV6-5
TGTGCCAGCGGGCGGGACTATGGCTACACCTTC
CASGRDYGYTF
>-|TRBD2|TRBJ2-7|TRBV2
TGTGCCAGCAGCGGAAGGGGGTTAGCGGGAAATCCATACGAGCAGTACTTC
CASSGRGLAGNPYEQYF
>-|-|TRBJ1-3|TRBV19
TGTGCCAGTAGTGACTGGTTCTCTCTCTCTGGAAACACCATATATTTT
CASSDWFSLSGNTIYF
>-|TRBD2|TRBJ2-2|TRBV7-9
TGTGCCAGCAGCTTTGGGGCTAGCGGGACCGACACCGGGGAGCTGTTTTTT
CASSFGASGTDTGELFF
>once|TRBD1|TRBJ1-2|TRBV27
TGTGCCAGCAGCATAAGGGGGCTGGTGAACTATGGCTACACCTTC
CASSIRGLVNYGYTF
>few|-|TRBJ2-7|TRBV5-4
TGTGCCAGCAGCTCAGCCCAGGGAAACTACGAGCAGTACTTC
CASSSAQGNYEQYF
>-|TRBD2|TRBJ2-7|TRBV6-5
TGTGCCAGCAGTTACGGGGGGGTTAGCGGGAGTAACGAGCAGTACTTC
CASSYGGVSGSNEQYF
>few|-|TRBJ1-4|TRBV28
TGTGCCAGCAGTCAAGGGGCCCCGGGAGGAAAACTGTTTTTT
CASSQGAPGGKLFF
>-|TRBD2|TRBJ2-5|TRBV4-1
TGCGCCAGCAGCCGGCCAGCGGGAGGGTGGGAGACCCAGTACTTC
CASSRPAGGWETQYF
>-|-|TRBJ1-2|TRBV29-1
TGCAGCGTTGACGGGGGAGGAGGATATGGCTACACCTTC
CSVDGGGGYGYTF
>-|-|TRBJ1-1|TRBV27
TGTGCCAGCGGATTGCCCGGCGGGCCGTCTAGTTCTTTCTTT
CASGLPGGPSSSFF
>-|-|TRBJ2-1|TRBV30
TGTGCCTGGAATAATCCGAATGAGCAGTTCTTC
CAWNNPNEQFF